A selection of T cell receptor beta chains follows, all from one sample in a study of cytomegalovirus exposure and HLA in healthy donors. Sequenced by immunoSEQ multiplex PCR; TCRdb stores in-frame clones only, minus some. Its clone listing holds around 140,000 clones. The specimen sequenced was PBMCs. The receptors originated from a woman between 45 and 65 years old in good health and CMV-seronegative. The CDR3 runs from the conserved cysteine through the conserved F or W. The D gene is left open where the match is weak.

V gene	D gene	J gene	CDR3 DNA	CDR3 protein
TRBV4-1	.	TRBJ2-7	TGCGCCAGCAGCCAAGACGATCCGAGGGGGAGGGCCGTATACGAGCAGTACTTC	CASSQDDPRGRAVYEQYF
TRBV27	.	TRBJ2-1	TGTGCCAGCAGTTTAGGCGGGTTCAATGAGCAGTTCTTC	CASSLGGFNEQFF
TRBV14	.	TRBJ2-1	TGTGCCAGCAGCCAAGATACCGGGAGTCGGAATGAGCAGTTCTTC	CASSQDTGSRNEQFF
TRBV11-3	TRBD1	TRBJ2-7	TGTGCCAGCAGCCGGGACAGGGACTCCTACGAGCAGTACTTC	CASSRDRDSYEQYF
TRBV11-2	.	TRBJ1-5	TGTGCCAGCAGCCCCCGTAGCAATCAGCCCCAGCATTTT	CASSPRSNQPQHF
TRBV19	TRBD1	TRBJ1-1	TGTGCCAGCACTCTCCCGGGACAGGAGATCACTGAAGCTTTCTTT	CASTLPGQEITEAFF
TRBV19	TRBD1	TRBJ1-2	TGTGCCAGGACCCCCCTACGGGACAGGGGACACTATGGCTACACCTTC	CARTPLRDRGHYGYTF
TRBV29-1	TRBD1	TRBJ1-2	TGCAGCGTGGTGGACAGGGATATTGACTATGGCTACACCTTC	CSVVDRDIDYGYTF
TRBV28	.	TRBJ1-5	TGTGCCAGCAGTTTCAACCGGCTAGACAGACCCAATCAGCCCCAGCATTTT	CASSFNRLDRPNQPQHF
TRBV30	.	TRBJ1-1	TGTGCCTGGAGACAGGGACGGGACACTGAAGCTTTCTTT	CAWRQGRDTEAFF
TRBV19	.	TRBJ2-1	TGTGCCAGTAGTATAGAGAGGTCTTTCTACAATGAGCAGTTCTTC	CASSIERSFYNEQFF
TRBV30	TRBD1	TRBJ1-6	TGTGCCTGGGGGGGGACAGGGTTATCTTCACCCCTCCACTTT	CAWGGTGLSSPLHF
TRBV5-4	.	TRBJ1-1	TGTGCCAGCAGGGGGGGGGCCACTGAAGCTTTCTTT	CASRGGATEAFF
TRBV11-2	.	TRBJ1-3	TGTGCCAGCAGTGAAGGGGTTGCGGGAAACACCATATATTTT	CASSEGVAGNTIYF
TRBV30	.	TRBJ2-5	TGTGCCTGGAGTAGCGGTCAAGAGACCCAGTACTTC	CAWSSGQETQYF
TRBV11-2	TRBD1	TRBJ2-7	TGTGCCAGCAGCGCGACAGGGGCGACCCTCTTT	CASSATGATLF
TRBV4-3	TRBD1	TRBJ2-7	TGCGCCAGCAGCCAAGACACAGGGGGTTTCTACGAGCAGTACTTC	CASSQDTGGFYEQYF
TRBV9	.	TRBJ2-2	TGTGCCAGCAGCACGACAGGGAACACCGGGGAGCTGTTTTTT	CASSTTGNTGELFF
TRBV18	.	TRBJ2-3	TGTGCCAGCTCACTAACGGAGGAGGATACGCAGTATTTT	CASSLTEEDTQYF
TRBV18	.	TRBJ2-7	TGTGCCAGCTCATCCCATGGGGAGTCCTACGAGCAGTACTTC	CASSSHGESYEQYF
TRBV6-6	TRBD1	TRBJ1-5	TGTGCCAGCCTAACCACCGGGACAGGGGGCGATCAGCCCCAGCATTTT	CASLTTGTGGDQPQHF
TRBV6-5	TRBD1	TRBJ2-5	TGTGCCAGCAGTTTGACAGGGAAGACCCAGTACTTC	CASSLTGKTQYF
TRBV19	TRBD2	TRBJ2-2	TGTGCCAGTAGTCTTAGCGGGGGGGCGTCCACCGGGGAGCTGTTTTTT	CASSLSGGASTGELFF
TRBV9	TRBD1	TRBJ1-4	TGTGCCAGCAGCGTTCAGGGGGCGCCGGATGAAAAACTGTTTTTT	CASSVQGAPDEKLFF
TRBV2	.	TRBJ2-7	TGTGCCAGCAGCCTTGGACCGACTGGGGGGGCATACGAGCAGTACTTC	CASSLGPTGGAYEQYF
TRBV6-6	.	TRBJ2-1	TGTGCCAGCAGTTACTCGGGACAAAATGAGCAGTTCTTC	CASSYSGQNEQFF
TRBV27	.	TRBJ1-5	TGTGCCAGCAGTTTGACCGGGACAAGAATTCAGCCCCAGCATTTT	CASSLTGTRIQPQHF
TRBV5-1	.	TRBJ1-1	TGCGCCAGCAGCTTGGAGACAATCTCGGACACTGAAGCTTTCTTT	CASSLETISDTEAFF
TRBV14	.	TRBJ1-2	TGTGCCAGCAGCGCAACTTGGGCCCTCCCCTATGGCTACACCTTC	CASSATWALPYGYTF
TRBV9	.	TRBJ1-5	TGTGCCAGCAGCCCCGGGGGGGGCGCATCGGAGCCCCAGCATTTT	CASSPGGGASEPQHF
TRBV29-1	.	TRBJ2-5	TGCAGCGTTGATCAGCGGAGCCAAGAGACCCAGTACTTC	CSVDQRSQETQYF
TRBV11-2	.	TRBJ2-7	TGTGCCAGCAGCTTAGTAGGGGACGAGCAGTACTTC	CASSLVGDEQYF
TRBV18	TRBD2	TRBJ2-3	TGTGCCAGCTCACCTCTAGGGACTAGCGGGACTAGCACAGATACGCAGTATTTT	CASSPLGTSGTSTDTQYF
TRBV2	.	TRBJ2-5	TGTGCCAGCAGATACAGGGAAGAGACCCAGTACTTC	CASRYREETQYF
TRBV28	.	TRBJ2-5	TGTGCCAGCAGCTCGCTTTCGGGGTTGGAAGGGACCCAGTACTTC	CASSSLSGLEGTQYF
TRBV6-4	TRBD1	TRBJ1-5	TGTGCCAGCAGTGATTCCGGGACAGGGGTTTTACAGCCCCAGCATTTT	CASSDSGTGVLQPQHF
TRBV27	.	TRBJ2-5	TGTGCCAGCAGACGTAACAGGCAAGAGACCCAGTACTTC	CASRRNRQETQYF
TRBV9	.	TRBJ2-5	TGTGCCAGCAGCGTAGATTACAGGAACCAAGAGACCCAGTACTTC	CASSVDYRNQETQYF
TRBV7-9	TRBD1	TRBJ1-5	TGTGCCAGCAGTCGTCAGGGGGGAAATCAGCCCCAGCATTTT	CASSRQGGNQPQHF
TRBV19	TRBD1	TRBJ1-4	TGTGCCAGCACTTCCCAGGGGGCAACTAATGAAAAACTGTTTTTT	CASTSQGATNEKLFF
TRBV5-4	.	TRBJ2-5	TGTGCCAGCAGCCAGGGACACCTCCAAGAGACCCAGTACTTC	CASSQGHLQETQYF
TRBV2	TRBD1	TRBJ1-2	TGTGCCAGCAATACCCAGGGGGCGGACTATGGCTACACCTTC	CASNTQGADYGYTF
TRBV5-1	TRBD1	TRBJ1-4	TGCGCCAGCAGCGCCGTAGGACAGGGGGATGGTGAAAAACTGTTTTTT	CASSAVGQGDGEKLFF
TRBV6-1	TRBD2	TRBJ2-7	TGTGCCAGCAGTGCGTTCGGGGGGAAGGAGGGTCGCGCTTACGAGCAGTACTTC	CASSAFGGKEGRAYEQYF
TRBV6-1	TRBD1	TRBJ2-7	TGTGCCAGCAGTGGGGACAGGATCTCCTACGAGCAGTACTTC	CASSGDRISYEQYF
TRBV4-2	.	TRBJ1-2	TGTGCCAGCAGCCAAGATGAGAGCTATGGCTACACCTTC	CASSQDESYGYTF
TRBV9	TRBD2	TRBJ2-1	TGTGCCAGCAGCGTCTCACTTAGCGGGGGGGACAATGAGCAGTTCTTC	CASSVSLSGGDNEQFF
TRBV13	TRBD1	TRBJ2-1	TGTGCCAGCAGCTTAAGCGGGACAGGGTCCAATGAGCAGTTCTTC	CASSLSGTGSNEQFF
TRBV4-1	TRBD2	TRBJ2-1	TGCGCCAGCAGCGCACTCCTTAGCGGGGGGGCCAATACCGTGCAGTTCTTC	CASSALLSGGANTVQFF
TRBV7-2	.	TRBJ2-1	TGTGCCAGCAGCTTACTCCAGGGGTCATACAATGAGCAGTTCTTC	CASSLLQGSYNEQFF
TRBV7-6	TRBD1	TRBJ1-5	TGTGCCAGCAGCTTAGCGGGGGGGACAGGGCTTGGTCAGCCCCAGCATTTT	CASSLAGGTGLGQPQHF
TRBV29-1	TRBD1	TRBJ1-2	TGCAGCGTTGCGATGGGACAGGGACTAAATGGCTACACCTTC	CSVAMGQGLNGYTF
TRBV28	.	TRBJ2-6	TGTGCCAGCAGTTTAAGGGGATCGGGGGCCAACGTCCTGACTTTC	CASSLRGSGANVLTF
TRBV19	TRBD2	TRBJ2-7	TGTGCCAGTAGTAGGGGACTAGCGGGAGCCACCTACGAGCAGTACTTC	CASSRGLAGATYEQYF
TRBV9	.	TRBJ2-3	TGTGCCAGCAGCGTAGGTCCGGGCACAGGACTATTCACAGATACGCAGTATTTT	CASSVGPGTGLFTDTQYF
TRBV19	.	TRBJ2-7	TGTGCCAGTAGTATAGTCACGGGCTACGAGCAGTACTTC	CASSIVTGYEQYF
TRBV5-1	TRBD2	TRBJ2-2	TGCGCCAGCAGCCCAGGGACTAGCGGTCCCCCCGGGGAGCTGTTTTTT	CASSPGTSGPPGELFF